Presented here are 5 T cell receptor beta chains from one specimen sequenced in a study of blood T cell repertoires in COVID-19. Some clones are missing from TCRdb's copy, which holds only in-frame ones; the method was immunoSEQ multiplex PCR. Of about 60,000 clones listed, approximately 79% are singletons. The sequenced material came from peripheral blood. These TCRs come from a woman aged 70-85 years with acute or convalescent COVID-19.

The V call is TRBV28, the J call TRBJ1-2; no reliable D call. The CDR3 sequence is 12 residues long. Germline-derived CDR1 and CDR2 are MDHEN and SYDVKM. Trimming left V 4 bases short and J 4 bases short, with 7 bases between. The CDR3 sequence is CASSSQSYGYTF. DNA for the CDR3: TGTGCCAGCAGTTCACAGTCCTATGGCTACACCTTC.

This CDR3 reads CASSVDVAGFTGELFF. The CDR3 DNA is TGTGCCAGCAGCGTAGACGTAGCGGGGTTCACCGGGGAGCTGTTTTTT. The V gene is TRBV9, the J gene TRBJ2-2; TRBD2 matches 8 bases. The CDR3 contains 16 residues. Trimming cost V 0 bases and J 4 bases; bases outside gene matches: 5. CDR1 and CDR2 (germline): SGDLS, YYNGEE.

This clone was observed a single time. The rearrangement uses TRBV2 and TRBJ2-7; D gene uncertain. The V and J ends lost 6 bases and 2 bases respectively, with 14 bases between them. This CDR3 contains 14 residues. Germline V gives CDR1 SNHLY, CDR2 FYNNEI. CDR3 sequence (DNA): TGTGCCAGCAGGAGCCAAAGAGCCACCTACGAGCAGTACTTC. Translated, it gives CASRSQRATYEQYF.

V gene TRBV5-6 combines with J gene TRBJ2-5; D not resolved. There are 11 residues in the CDR3. Per germline, CDR1 SGHDT and CDR2 YYEEEE. The germline V and J ends were trimmed by 5 bases and 2 bases, with 4 bases remaining between them. CDR3: CASRRQETQYF. DNA for the CDR3: TGTGCCAGCAGGCGGCAAGAGACCCAGTACTTC.

The rearrangement joins TRBV18 to TRBJ2-7; the D is unclear. Germline V gene lookup returns CDR1 KGHSH and CDR2 LQKENI. Trimming took off 2 bases at V and 2 bases at J, with 10 bases between the two ends. CDR3 length equals 14 residues. The chain's CDR3 is CASSPSAGPYEQYF. In DNA, the CDR3 is TGTGCCAGCTCACCATCGGCAGGCCCCTACGAGCAGTACTTC. Combining the CDR3 with reference TRBV18 and TRBJ2-7 gives the whole variable domain NAGVMQNPRHLVRRRGQEARLRCSPMKGHSHVYWYRQLPEEGLKFMVYLQKENIIDESGMPKERFSAEFPKEGPSILRIQQVVRGDSAAYFCASSPSAGPYEQYFGPGTRLTVT.